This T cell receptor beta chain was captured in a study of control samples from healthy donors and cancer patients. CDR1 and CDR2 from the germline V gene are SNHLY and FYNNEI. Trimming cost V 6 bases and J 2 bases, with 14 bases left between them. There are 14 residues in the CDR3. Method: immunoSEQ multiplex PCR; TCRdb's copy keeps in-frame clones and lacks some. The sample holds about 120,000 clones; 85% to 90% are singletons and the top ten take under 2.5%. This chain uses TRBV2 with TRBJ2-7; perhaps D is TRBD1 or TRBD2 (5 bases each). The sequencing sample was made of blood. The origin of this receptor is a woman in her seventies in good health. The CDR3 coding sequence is TGTGCCAGCAGGGGGGTTAGGGCAGCCTACGAGCAGTACTTC. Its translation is CASRGVRAAYEQYF.